This record looks at one TCR beta chain sequence and its context. Its antigen remains unknown. The V and J ends lost 0 bases and 0 bases respectively, with 5 bases between them. From germline, CDR1 is LGHNA and CDR2 YSLEER. This CDR3 comprises 14 residues. A universal primer site came from template switching; cDNA carried unique molecular identifiers. One entry per CDR3 protein, called by TCRdb with MiXCR from the 5' RACE reads. The sample gives roughly 710,000 distinct CDR3 sequences, roughly 6% of which show up once; around 2% is in the top ten. The data were taken from a study of identical twins. Regarding the study as a whole: Abundant cord blood beta clonotypes carried fewer insertions; memory repertoires showed none.

The source of this sequence is a man between 18 and 35 years old in good health. The chain uses TRBV4-3 and TRBJ1-1, with D hard to call. The sequenced material came from naive T cells sorted from blood. CDR3 in DNA: TGCGCCAGCAGCCAAGATTTACTGAACACTGAAGCTTTCTTT. Amino acids: CASSQDLLNTEAFF.